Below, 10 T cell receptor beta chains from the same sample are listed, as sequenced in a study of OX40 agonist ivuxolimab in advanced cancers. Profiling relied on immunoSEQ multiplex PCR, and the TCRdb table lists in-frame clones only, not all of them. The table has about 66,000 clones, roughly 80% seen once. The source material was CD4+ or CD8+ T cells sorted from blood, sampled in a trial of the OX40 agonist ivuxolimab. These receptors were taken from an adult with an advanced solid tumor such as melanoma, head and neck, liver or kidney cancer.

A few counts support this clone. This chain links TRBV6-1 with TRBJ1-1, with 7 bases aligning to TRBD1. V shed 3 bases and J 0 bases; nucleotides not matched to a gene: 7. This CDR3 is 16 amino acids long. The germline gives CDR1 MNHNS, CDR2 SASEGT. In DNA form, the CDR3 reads TGTGCCAGCAGTGACCTAGGACAGGCAATGAACACTGAAGCTTTCTTT. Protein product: CASSDLGQAMNTEAFF.

CDR3 nucleotides: TGTGCCAGCAAAATGAGGACTAGCGGGAGACATAGTCCCTGGGGCAATGAGCAGTTCTTC. Translating gives CASKMRTSGRHSPWGNEQFF. This chain uses TRBV27 with TRBJ2-1; 13 nucleotides agree with TRBD2. Losses at the gene ends were 7 bases for V and 6 bases for J; bases not matched to a gene: 21. Germline V gene sequence: CDR1 MNHEY, CDR2 SMNVEV (reference sequence). The CDR3 is made up of 20 amino acids.

CDR3 residues: CAISADKDYEQYF. The CDR3 DNA sequence: TGTGCCATCAGCGCCGACAAAGACTACGAGCAGTACTTC. The chain is built from TRBV10-3 and TRBJ2-7; D unresolved. CDR1 ENHRY and CDR2 SYGVKD come from the germline V gene. V lost 6 bases and J 3 bases, leaving 12 bases between the germline ends. The CDR3 loop spans 13 amino acids.

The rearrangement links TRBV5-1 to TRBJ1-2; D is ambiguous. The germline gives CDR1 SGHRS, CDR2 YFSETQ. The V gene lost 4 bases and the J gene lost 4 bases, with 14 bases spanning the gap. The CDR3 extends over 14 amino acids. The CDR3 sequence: CASSDGGGGYGYTF. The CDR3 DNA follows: TGCGCCAGCAGCGACGGAGGTGGAGGCTATGGCTACACCTTC. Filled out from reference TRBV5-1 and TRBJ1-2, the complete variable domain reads KAGVTQTPRYLIKTRGQQVTLSCSPISGHRSVSWYQQTPGQGLQFLFEYFSETQRNKGNFPGRFSGRQFSNSRSEMNVSTLELGDSALYLCASSDGGGGYGYTFGSGTRLTVV.

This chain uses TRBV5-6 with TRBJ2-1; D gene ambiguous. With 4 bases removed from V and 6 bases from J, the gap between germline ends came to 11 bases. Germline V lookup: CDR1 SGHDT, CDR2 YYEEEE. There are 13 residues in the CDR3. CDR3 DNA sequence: TGTGCCAGCAGCCGCCCCCCGGTCAATGAGCAGTTCTTC. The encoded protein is CASSRPPVNEQFF.

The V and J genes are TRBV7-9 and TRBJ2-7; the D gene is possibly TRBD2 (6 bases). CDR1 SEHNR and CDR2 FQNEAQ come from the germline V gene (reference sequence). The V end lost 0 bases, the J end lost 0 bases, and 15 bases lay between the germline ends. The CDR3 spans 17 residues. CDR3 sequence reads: CASSLAGAGRSSYEQYF. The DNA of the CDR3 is TGTGCCAGCAGCTTAGCCGGCGCGGGACGGTCCTCCTACGAGCAGTACTTC.

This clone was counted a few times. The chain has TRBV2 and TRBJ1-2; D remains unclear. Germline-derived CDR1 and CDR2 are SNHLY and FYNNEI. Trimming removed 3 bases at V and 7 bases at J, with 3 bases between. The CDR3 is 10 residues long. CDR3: CASSEFGYTF. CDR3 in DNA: TGTGCCAGCAGTGAGTTTGGCTACACCTTC.

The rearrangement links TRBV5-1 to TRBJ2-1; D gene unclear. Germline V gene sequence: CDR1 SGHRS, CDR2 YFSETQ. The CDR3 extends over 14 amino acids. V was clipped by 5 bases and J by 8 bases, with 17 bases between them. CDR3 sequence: CASRLTGLIDEQFF. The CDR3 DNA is TGCGCCAGCAGGCTGACGGGCCTCATCGATGAGCAGTTCTTC.

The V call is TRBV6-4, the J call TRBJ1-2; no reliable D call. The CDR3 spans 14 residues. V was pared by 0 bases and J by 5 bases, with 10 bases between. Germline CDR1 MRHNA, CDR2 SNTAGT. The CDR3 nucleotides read TGTGCCAGCAGTGACTCGTGGCGGGGATATGGCTACACCTTC. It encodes CASSDSWRGYGYTF.

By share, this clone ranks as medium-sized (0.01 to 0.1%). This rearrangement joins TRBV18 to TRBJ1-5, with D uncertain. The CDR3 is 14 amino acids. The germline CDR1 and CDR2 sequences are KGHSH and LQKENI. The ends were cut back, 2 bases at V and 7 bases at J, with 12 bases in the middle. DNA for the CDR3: TGTGCCAGCTCACCAGGGCAGAGATTCCAGCCCCAGCATTTT. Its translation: CASSPGQRFQPQHF.